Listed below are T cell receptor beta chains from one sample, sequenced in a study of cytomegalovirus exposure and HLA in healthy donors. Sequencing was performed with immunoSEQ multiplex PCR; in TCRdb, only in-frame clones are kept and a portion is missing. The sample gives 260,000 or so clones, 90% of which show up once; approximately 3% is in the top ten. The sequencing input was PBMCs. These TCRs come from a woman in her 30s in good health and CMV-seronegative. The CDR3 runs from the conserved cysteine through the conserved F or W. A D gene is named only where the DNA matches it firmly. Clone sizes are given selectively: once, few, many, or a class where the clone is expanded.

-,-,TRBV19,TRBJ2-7,TGTGCCAGTAGTATCGGGCTAGGCTACGAGCAGTACTTC,CASSIGLGYEQYF
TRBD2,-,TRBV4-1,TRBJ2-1,TGCGCCAGCAGCCCCGATAGCGGGACCAACAATGAGCAGTTCTTC,CASSPDSGTNNEQFF
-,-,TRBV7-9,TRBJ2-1,TGTGCCAGCAGCTTAAGGTCTAGGGCGAGCTCCTACAATGAGCAGTTCTTC,CASSLRSRASSYNEQFF
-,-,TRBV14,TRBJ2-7,TGTGCCAGCAGCCAATTTTTTGTCGAGCAGTACTTC,CASSQFFVEQYF
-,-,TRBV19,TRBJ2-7,TGTGCCAGTAGTGGGGGCGCCTCCTACGAGCAGTACTTC,CASSGGASYEQYF
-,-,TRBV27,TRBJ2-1,TGTGCCAGCAGTTTATTGGGCAGCCGCAATGAGCAGTTCTTC,CASSLLGSRNEQFF
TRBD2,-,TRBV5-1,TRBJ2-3,TGCGCCAGCAGCTCCTTAGCGGGAGGGCGGGGAGATACGCAGTATTTT,CASSSLAGGRGDTQYF
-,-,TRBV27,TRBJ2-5,TGTGCCAGCACTCCTACCCTGGACAGTTTAGAGAGCCAGTACTTC,CASTPTLDSLESQYF
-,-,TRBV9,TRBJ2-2,TGTGCCAGCAGCGTAGCCTGGGGGTCCGGGGAGCTGTTTTTT,CASSVAWGSGELFF
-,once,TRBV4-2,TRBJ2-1,TGTGCCAGCAGCCAGGGGTACAATGAGCAGTTCTTC,CASSQGYNEQFF
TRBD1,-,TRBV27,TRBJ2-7,TGTGCCAGCAGTGATAACAGGGGGCAATACGAGCAGTACTTC,CASSDNRGQYEQYF
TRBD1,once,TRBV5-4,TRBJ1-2,TGTGCCAGCAGCCCGGTGACAGGGGACTATGGCTACACCTTC,CASSPVTGDYGYTF
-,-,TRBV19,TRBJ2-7,TGTGCCAGTAGTATAAAGGGGGGCGGACCTTTCTACGAGCAGTACTTC,CASSIKGGGPFYEQYF
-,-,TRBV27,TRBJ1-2,TGTGCCAGCAGTAAGCCACCCAACACCTTC,CASSKPPNTF
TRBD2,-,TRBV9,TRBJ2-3,TGTGCCAGCAGCGGGGGACTAGCGGGGCCCGTATGGAGCACAGATACGCAGTATTTT,CASSGGLAGPVWSTDTQYF
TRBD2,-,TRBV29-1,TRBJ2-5,TGCAGCGTTGGGGCCTCTAGCGGGTTGGGGGAGACCCAGTACTTC,CSVGASSGLGETQYF
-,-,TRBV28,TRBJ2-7,TGTGCCACCTGCGAAACCTACGAGCAGTACTTC,CATCETYEQYF
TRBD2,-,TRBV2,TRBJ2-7,TGTGCCAGCAGTACAGGACTAGCGGTCCTGGTCTCAGACTACGAGCAGTACTTC,CASSTGLAVLVSDYEQYF
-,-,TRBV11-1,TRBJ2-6,TGTGCCAATCTCTTAGGCGGGGTCGCTGGGGCCAACGTCCTGACTTTC,CANLLGGVAGANVLTF
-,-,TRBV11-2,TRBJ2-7,TGTGCCAGCAGCTTGGGCGTCGACTACGAGCAGTACTTC,CASSLGVDYEQYF
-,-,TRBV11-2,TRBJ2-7,TGTGCCAGCAGCGAAGAGGGAGTGGACGAGCAGTACTTC,CASSEEGVDEQYF
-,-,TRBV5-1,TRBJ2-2,TGCGCCAGCACCCTCCTATCTGCGGGTCGCCTCGCGAACACCGGGGAGCTGTTTTTT,CASTLLSAGRLANTGELFF
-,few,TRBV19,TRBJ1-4,TGTGCCAGTACCGGTTTTGAAAAACTGTTTTTT,CASTGFEKLFF
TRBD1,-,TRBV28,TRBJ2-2,TGTGCCAGCAGTTTGACAGGGCCCACCGGGGAGCTGTTTTTT,CASSLTGPTGELFF
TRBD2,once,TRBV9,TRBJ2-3,TGTGCCAGCAGCATAACCTTAGCGGGAAGAAGCACAGATACGCAGTATTTT,CASSITLAGRSTDTQYF
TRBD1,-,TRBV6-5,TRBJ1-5,TGTGCCAGCAGTTCGGACAGGGGGCTTCAGCCCCAGCATTTT,CASSSDRGLQPQHF
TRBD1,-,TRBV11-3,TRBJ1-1,TGTGCCAGCAGCCAGGGGGGGAACACTGAAGCTTTCTTT,CASSQGGNTEAFF
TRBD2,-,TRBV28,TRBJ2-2,TGTGCCAGCAGTTCTAGCGGGAGGGTCACCGGGGAGCTGTTTTTT,CASSSSGRVTGELFF
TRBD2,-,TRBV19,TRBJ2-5,TGTGCCAGTAGCGCTAGCGGCTTAGTCCAAGAGACCCAGTACTTC,CASSASGLVQETQYF